Listed here are 26 T cell receptor beta chains from one sample, sequenced in a study of blood T cell repertoires in COVID-19. Clones were read by immunoSEQ multiplex PCR, and TCRdb kept only the in-frame ones, dropping some. The sample yields under 200,000 clones, about 81% seen once. Material: PBMCs or T cells enriched from blood (not recorded which). These receptor sequences come from a man aged 50-59 years who had recovered from COVID-19.

The V call is TRBV11-3, the J call TRBJ2-7, with D maybe TRBD1 (6 bases). V dropped 1 base and J dropped 6 bases, with 13 bases sitting between them. The CDR3 consists of 14 residues. CDR1 and CDR2 (germline): SGHNT, YENEEA. For the CDR3, the DNA is TGTGCCAGCAGCTTAGGACAGGCGAGTCTCGAGCAGTACTTC. It specifies CASSLGQASLEQYF.

This clone was seen only a few times. The chain uses TRBV29-1 and TRBJ1-2; 8 bases are shared with TRBD1. CDR1 is SQVTM, CDR2 ANQGSEA, per germline. V shed 6 bases and J 3 bases; nucleotides not matched to a gene: 12. This CDR3 has 15 residues. Written as DNA, the CDR3 is TGCAGCGTCCGACAGGGGCCACCACCGGACTATGGCTACACCTTC. Translation: CSVRQGPPPDYGYTF.

This sequence joins TRBV29-1 and TRBJ1-2, with unresolved D. The CDR3 sequence is 12 residues long. Germline V gene lookup returns CDR1 SQVTM and CDR2 ANQGSEA. Trimming took off 6 bases at V and 8 bases at J, with 16 bases between the two ends. The CDR3 loop reads CSVRTEGQGYTF. The CDR3 nucleotides are TGCAGCGTCCGAACAGAGGGCCAGGGCTACACCTTC.

V is TRBV7-2 and J is TRBJ1-2; the match to TRBD1 covers 8 bases. The CDR3 consists of 16 residues. With V trimmed by 3 bases and J by 0 bases, 6 bases remained unmatched. The V gene's germline CDR1 is SGHTA and CDR2 FQGNSA. CDR3 residues: CASSFDGTGANYGYTF. CDR3 DNA sequence: TGTGCCAGCAGCTTTGATGGGACAGGAGCTAACTATGGCTACACCTTC.

The chain has TRBV6-5 and TRBJ2-1, with D possibly TRBD1 on 7 matching bases. Trimming left V 7 bases short and J 9 bases short, with 13 bases between. CDR1 and CDR2 (germline): MNHEY, SVGAGI. The CDR3 has 12 amino acids. The CDR3: CASKYRGGEQFF. The CDR3 DNA reads TGTGCCAGCAAATACAGGGGAGGTGAGCAGTTCTTC.

The chain employs TRBV6-6 and TRBJ2-5; TRBD2 matches at 7 bases. Unmatched junction bases numbered 5, after V lost 6 bases and J lost 7 bases. There are 12 residues in the CDR3. The germline V gene encodes CDR1 MNHNY and CDR2 SVGAGI (reference sequence). Here the CDR3 reads CASRTSSGTQYF. CDR3 DNA: TGTGCCAGCAGGACTAGCAGCGGGACCCAGTACTTC.

The sample holds a few counts of this clone. This sequence joins TRBV14 and TRBJ2-7, with D hard to call. This CDR3 has 13 amino acids. The germline V and J ends were trimmed by 5 bases and 2 bases, with 10 bases remaining between them. The V gene's germline CDR1 is SGHDN and CDR2 FVKESK. The CDR3 is CASSGRFPYEQYF. The CDR3, as DNA: TGTGCCAGCAGCGGCAGGTTTCCCTACGAGCAGTACTTC.

J is TRBJ2-3 and V is TRBV7-2; 7 bases fit TRBD2. CDR1 is SGHTA and CDR2 is FQGNSA in the germline V gene. The V and J ends lost 5 bases and 4 bases, in that order; junction bases with no gene match: 21. CDR3 length: 19 amino acids. Written as DNA, the CDR3 is TGTGCCAGCAGCCCTCTTGGGGCCTTTATGGCGGGGGTGCCAGATACGCAGTATTTT. As protein: CASSPLGAFMAGVPDTQYF.

This clone was seen only a few times. As DNA, the CDR3 is TGTGCCATCAGTGAGTCGAGTGGAGCGGGGGAAAAACTGTTTTTT. Residues: CAISESSGAGEKLFF. The chain carries TRBV10-3 and TRBJ1-4, with D hard to call. Between the trimmed V and J ends, which lost 0 bases and 8 bases, there was a span of 13 bases. Germline CDR1 is ENHRY and CDR2 is SYGVKD. CDR3 length: 15 amino acids.

The chain joins TRBV2 to TRBJ2-1, with 13 bases aligning to TRBD2. Germline values: CDR1 SNHLY, CDR2 FYNNEI. The length of the CDR3 is 14 residues. The junction had 3 bases not matched to a gene; V was cut back by 7 bases and J by 6 bases. Here the CDR3 reads CASTLAGGRNEQFF. CDR3 in DNA: TGTGCCAGCACACTAGCGGGGGGGCGCAATGAGCAGTTCTTC.

The chain employs TRBV28 and TRBJ2-1; 14 nucleotides align to TRBD2. Trimming took 6 bases from V and 7 from J; bases not matched to a gene: 8. This CDR3 is 16 amino acids long. The germline CDR1 and CDR2 sequences are MDHEN and SYDVKM. CDR3 sequence (DNA): TGTGCCAGCAGCTCGACTAGCGGGGGGGCCGGTAATGAGCAGTTCTTC. Translation gives CASSSTSGGAGNEQFF. Drawing the rest from reference TRBV28 and TRBJ2-1, the complete variable domain is DVKVTQSSRYLVKRTGEKVFLECVQDMDHENMFWYRQDPGLGLRLIYFSYDVKMKEKGDIPEGYSVSREKKERFSLILESASTNQTSMYLCASSSTSGGAGNEQFFGPGTRLTVL.

This chain uses TRBV2 with TRBJ1-5; 8 bases fit TRBD1. After removal of 5 bases from V and 2 bases from J, the junction contained 5 bases not matched to a gene. The CDR3 totals 15 residues. Germline V gene lookup returns CDR1 SNHLY and CDR2 FYNNEI. This CDR3 is CASSSDRGGNQPQHF. In DNA form, the CDR3 reads TGTGCCAGCAGTTCCGACAGGGGAGGCAATCAGCCCCAGCATTTT.

Comment on this clone: At one end, the junction sequence differs from germline, possibly due to a read error. The V and J genes are TRBV5-4 and TRBJ2-2, with D perhaps TRBD2 (6 bases). CDR3 length: 15 amino acids. Germline V gene data show CDR1 as SGHNT and CDR2 as YYREEE (reference sequence). The CDR3, as DNA: TGTGCCAGCAGCTTTGGGCTAGCGAACCCCGGGGAGCTGTTTTTT. It yields the protein CASSFGLANPGELFF.

V is TRBV7-9 and J is TRBJ1-5; D gene unclear. The ends were cut back, 1 base at V and 0 bases at J, with 10 bases in the middle. This CDR3 has 16 residues. The V gene's germline CDR1 is SEHNR and CDR2 FQNEAQ (reference sequence). The CDR3 DNA sequence: TGTGCCAGCAGCTTAGGAGCCATCGGTAGCAATCAGCCCCAGCATTTT. It yields the protein CASSLGAIGSNQPQHF.

V gene TRBV6-1 combines with J gene TRBJ2-7, with TRBD1 identical over 7 bases. The CDR3 extends over 14 amino acids. From germline, CDR1 is MNHNS and CDR2 SASEGT. Losses at the gene ends were 2 bases for V and 6 bases for J; bases not matched to a gene: 7. In DNA form, the CDR3 reads TGTGCCAGCAGTGAATCGACAGGGCGGCGCGAGCAGTACTTC. Translated: CASSESTGRREQYF.

The chain employs TRBV7-8 and TRBJ1-6; the D gene is possibly TRBD1 (6 bases). Germline CDR1 reads SGHVS; CDR2 reads FQNEAQ. This CDR3 is 16 amino acids long. V gave up 5 bases and J gave up 6 bases, with 17 bases separating them. The CDR3 DNA follows: TGTGCCAGCAGCCCATCATACAGGGTAAGTAATTCACCCCTCCACTTT. It specifies CASSPSYRVSNSPLHF.

DNA of the CDR3: TGTGCCAGCAGCACACAGGTGTATAATTCACCCCTCCACTTT. Protein sequence: CASSTQVYNSPLHF. The chain uses TRBV9 and TRBJ1-6; D may be TRBD1 (5 bases). The CDR3 has 14 residues. CDR1 and CDR2 (germline): SGDLS, YYNGEE. Trimming pared 4 bases from V and 4 bases from J, leaving 9 bases between.

This clone was counted only a few times. The genes are TRBV6-4 and TRBJ2-7, with unresolved D. This CDR3 contains 15 residues. Germline CDR1 is MRHNA and CDR2 is SNTAGT. V was shortened by 0 bases and J by 2 bases, with 11 bases between the two germline ends. Here the CDR3 reads CASSDSGQATYEQYF. The CDR3 DNA follows: TGTGCCAGCAGTGACTCGGGCCAGGCCACCTACGAGCAGTACTTC.

V is TRBV9 and J is TRBJ1-2, with 10 bases matching TRBD1. The V segment lost 3 bases and the J segment 4 bases; nucleotides outside the gene matches: 6. This CDR3 has 15 residues. Germline lookup yields CDR1 SGDLS and CDR2 YYNGEE. The CDR3 is CASSERDRGSYGYTF. The CDR3 DNA reads as TGTGCCAGCAGCGAAAGGGACAGGGGCTCCTATGGCTACACCTTC.

The chain uses TRBV19 and TRBJ1-2, with TRBD1 matching 9 bases. The V gene's germline CDR1 is LNHDA and CDR2 SQIVND (reference sequence). V shed 8 bases, J shed 8 bases, and the junction held 9 bases outside the gene matches. The CDR3 covers 13 residues. CDR3 loop: CASRDRVPSGYTF. CDR3 nucleotide sequence: TGTGCCAGTCGGGACAGGGTACCGAGCGGCTACACCTTC.

J is TRBJ1-1 and V is TRBV25-1, with D maybe TRBD1 (6 bases). Deletions cut 7 bases from V and 4 bases from J, with 19 bases between. CDR3 length: 15 amino acids. Germline V gene sequence: CDR1 MGHDK, CDR2 SYGVNS. CDR3 loop: CASTPWGTRSTEAFF. The DNA for the CDR3 is TGTGCCAGCACCCCCTGGGGGACAAGGAGCACTGAAGCTTTCTTT.

The rearrangement links TRBV30 to TRBJ2-2; D perhaps matches TRBD1 (6 bases). This CDR3 contains 13 residues. V lost 7 bases to trimming and J lost 6 bases, with 15 bases between them. The V gene's germline CDR1 is GTSNPN and CDR2 SVGIG (reference sequence). CDR3 in amino acids: CASSQGGAGELFF. CDR3 coding DNA: TGTGCCTCCTCACAGGGCGGCGCCGGGGAGCTGTTTTTT.

Only one count was recorded for this clone. This chain joins TRBV5-1 and TRBJ1-1; D call uncertain. This CDR3 spans 14 amino acids. CDR1 and CDR2 from the germline V gene are SGHRS and YFSETQ. With 1 base removed from V and 8 bases from J, the gap between germline ends came to 15 bases. DNA for the CDR3: TGCGCCAGCAGCTTGAGTGCATCGACAATGGAAGCTTTCTTT. Its protein is CASSLSASTMEAFF.

The chain joins TRBV6-5 to TRBJ1-1; 7 nucleotides align to TRBD1. The J segment lost 0 bases and the V segment lost 0 bases, leaving 4 bases of the junction unmatched. The length of the CDR3 is 16 residues. CDR1 is MNHEY, CDR2 SVGAGI, per germline. CDR3: CASSYSGQSMNTEAFF. CDR3 sequence (DNA): TGTGCCAGCAGTTACTCGGGACAGAGCATGAACACTGAAGCTTTCTTT.

This chain uses TRBV20-1 with TRBJ1-4; D not resolved. This CDR3 region has 11 residues. V lost 6 bases and J 4 bases, leaving 6 bases between the germline ends. Looked up from germline, CDR1 is DFQATT and CDR2 is SNEGSKA (reference sequence). The CDR3 spells CSATNNEKLFF. DNA of the CDR3: TGCAGTGCAACTAATAATGAAAAACTGTTTTTT.

CDR3 residues: CASSLIAGGIIYEQYF. DNA for the CDR3: TGTGCCAGCAGCTTAATAGCGGGGGGGATAATTTACGAGCAGTACTTC. The chain combines TRBV7-3 with TRBJ2-7; 11 nucleotides align to TRBD2. The CDR3 runs to 16 residues. The J segment lost 4 bases and the V segment lost 1 base, leaving 6 bases of the junction unmatched. CDR1 is SGHTA and CDR2 is FQGTGA in the germline V gene.